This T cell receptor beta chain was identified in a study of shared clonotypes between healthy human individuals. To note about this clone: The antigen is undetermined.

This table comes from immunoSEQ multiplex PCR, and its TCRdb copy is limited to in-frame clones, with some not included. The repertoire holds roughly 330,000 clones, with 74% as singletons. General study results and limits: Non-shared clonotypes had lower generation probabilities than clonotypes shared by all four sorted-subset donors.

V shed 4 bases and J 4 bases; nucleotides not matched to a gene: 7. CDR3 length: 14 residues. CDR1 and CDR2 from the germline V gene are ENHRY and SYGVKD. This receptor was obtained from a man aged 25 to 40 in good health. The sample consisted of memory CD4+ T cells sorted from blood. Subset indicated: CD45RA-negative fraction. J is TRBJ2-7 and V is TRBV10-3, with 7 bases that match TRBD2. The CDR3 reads CAISVSGGHYEQYF. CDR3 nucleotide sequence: TGTGCCATCAGTGTTTCGGGGGGTCATTACGAGCAGTACTTC.